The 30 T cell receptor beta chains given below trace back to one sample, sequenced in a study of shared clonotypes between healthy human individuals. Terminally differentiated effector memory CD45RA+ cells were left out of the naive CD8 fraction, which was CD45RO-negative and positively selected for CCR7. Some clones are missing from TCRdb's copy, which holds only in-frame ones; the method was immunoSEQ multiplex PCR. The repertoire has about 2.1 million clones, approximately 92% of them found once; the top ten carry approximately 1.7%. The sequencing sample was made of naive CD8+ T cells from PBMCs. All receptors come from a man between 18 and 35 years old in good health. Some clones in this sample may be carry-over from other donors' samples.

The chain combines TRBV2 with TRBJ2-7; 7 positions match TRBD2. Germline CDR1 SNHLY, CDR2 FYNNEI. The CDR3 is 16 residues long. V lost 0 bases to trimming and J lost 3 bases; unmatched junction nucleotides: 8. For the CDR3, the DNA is TGTGCCAGCAGTGAAGCGCTTCGGGGACTAAACTACGAGCAGTACTTC. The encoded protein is CASSEALRGLNYEQYF.

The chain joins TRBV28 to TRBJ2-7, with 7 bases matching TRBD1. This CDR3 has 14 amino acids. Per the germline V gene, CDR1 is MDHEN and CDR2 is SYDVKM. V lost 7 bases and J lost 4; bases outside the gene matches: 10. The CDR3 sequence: CASNLVGQTYEQYF. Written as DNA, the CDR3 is TGTGCCAGCAACCTAGTGGGACAGACGTACGAGCAGTACTTC.

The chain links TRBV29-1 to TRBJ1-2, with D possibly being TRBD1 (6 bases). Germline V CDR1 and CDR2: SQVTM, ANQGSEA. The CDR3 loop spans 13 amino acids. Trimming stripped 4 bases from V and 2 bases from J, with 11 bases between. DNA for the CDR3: TGCAGCGTTGTGGGGGGCGTCAACTATGGCTACACCTTC. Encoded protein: CSVVGGVNYGYTF. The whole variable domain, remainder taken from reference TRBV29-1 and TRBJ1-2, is SAVISQKPSRDICQRGTSLTIQCQVDSQVTMMFWYRQQPGQSLTLIATANQGSEATYESGFVIDKFPISRPNLTFSTLTVSNMSPEDSSIYLCSVVGGVNYGYTFGSGTRLTVV.

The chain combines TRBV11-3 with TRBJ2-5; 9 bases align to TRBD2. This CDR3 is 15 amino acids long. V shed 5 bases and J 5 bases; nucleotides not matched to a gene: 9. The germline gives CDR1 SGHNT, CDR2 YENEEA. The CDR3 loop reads CASSLGREGQETQYF. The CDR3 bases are TGTGCCAGCAGCCTAGGGCGGGAGGGCCAGGAGACCCAGTACTTC.

Here the CDR3 reads CASSGLLTGELFF. The CDR3 coding sequence is TGTGCCAGCAGCGGACTATTAACCGGGGAGCTGTTTTTT. This sequence joins TRBV2 and TRBJ2-2; D might be TRBD2 (6 bases). CDR3 length: 13 residues. CDR1 and CDR2 (germline): SNHLY, FYNNEI. V shed 6 bases and J shed 5 bases, with 10 bases lying between them.

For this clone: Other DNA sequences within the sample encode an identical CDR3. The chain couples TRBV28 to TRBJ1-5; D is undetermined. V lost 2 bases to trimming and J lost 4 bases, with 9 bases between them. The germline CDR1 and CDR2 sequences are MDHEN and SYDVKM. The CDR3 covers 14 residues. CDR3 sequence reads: CASSLRAGNQPQHF. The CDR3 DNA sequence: TGTGCCAGCAGTTTACGAGCCGGGAATCAGCCCCAGCATTTT. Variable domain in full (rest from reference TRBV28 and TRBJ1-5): DVKVTQSSRYLVKRTGEKVFLECVQDMDHENMFWYRQDPGLGLRLIYFSYDVKMKEKGDIPEGYSVSREKKERFSLILESASTNQTSMYLCASSLRAGNQPQHFGDGTRLSIL.

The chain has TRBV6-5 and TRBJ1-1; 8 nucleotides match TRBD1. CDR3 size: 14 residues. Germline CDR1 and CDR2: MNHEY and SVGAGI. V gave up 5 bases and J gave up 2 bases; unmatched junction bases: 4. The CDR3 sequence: CASSIQGVNTEAFF. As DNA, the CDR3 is TGTGCCAGCAGTATACAGGGGGTCAACACTGAAGCTTTCTTT.

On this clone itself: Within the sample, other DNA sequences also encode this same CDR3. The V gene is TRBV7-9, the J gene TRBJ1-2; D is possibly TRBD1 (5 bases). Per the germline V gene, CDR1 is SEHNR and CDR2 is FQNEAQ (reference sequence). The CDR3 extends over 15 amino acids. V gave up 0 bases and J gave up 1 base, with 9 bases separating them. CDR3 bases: TGTGCCAGCAGCTTAGCGCAGGGCAGTAACTATGGCTACACCTTC. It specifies CASSLAQGSNYGYTF.

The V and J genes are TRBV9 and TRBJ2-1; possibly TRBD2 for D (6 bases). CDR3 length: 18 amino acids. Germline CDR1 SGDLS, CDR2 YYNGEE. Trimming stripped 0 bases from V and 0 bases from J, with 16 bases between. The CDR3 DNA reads TGTGCCAGCAGCGTAGAGATATCGGGGGTGAGCTCCTACAATGAGCAGTTCTTC. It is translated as CASSVEISGVSSYNEQFF.

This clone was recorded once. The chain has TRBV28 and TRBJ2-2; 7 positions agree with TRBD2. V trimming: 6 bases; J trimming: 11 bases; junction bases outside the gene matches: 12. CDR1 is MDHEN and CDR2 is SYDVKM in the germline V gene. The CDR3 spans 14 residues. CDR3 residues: CASRLWGGGSELFF. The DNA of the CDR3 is TGTGCCAGCAGACTTTGGGGGGGAGGTTCAGAGCTGTTTTTT.

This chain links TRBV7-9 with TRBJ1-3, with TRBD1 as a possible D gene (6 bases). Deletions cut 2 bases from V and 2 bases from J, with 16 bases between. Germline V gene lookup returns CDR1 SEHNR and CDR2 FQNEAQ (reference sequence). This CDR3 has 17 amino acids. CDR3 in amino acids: CASSLPRGQTTGNTIYF. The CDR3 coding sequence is TGTGCCAGCAGCTTACCCCGCGGACAGACCACTGGAAACACCATATATTTT. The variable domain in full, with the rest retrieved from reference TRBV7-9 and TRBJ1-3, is DTGVSQNPRHKITKRGQNVTFRCDPISEHNRLYWYRQTLGQGPEFLTYFQNEAQLEKSRLLSDRFSAERPKGSFSTLEIQRTEQGDSAMYLCASSLPRGQTTGNTIYFGEGSWLTVV.

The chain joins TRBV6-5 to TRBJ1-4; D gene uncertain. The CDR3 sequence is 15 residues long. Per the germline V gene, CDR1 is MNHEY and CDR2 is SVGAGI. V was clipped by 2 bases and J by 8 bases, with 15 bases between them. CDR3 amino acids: CASSYMADGPEKLFF. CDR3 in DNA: TGTGCCAGCAGTTACATGGCCGATGGGCCCGAAAAACTGTTTTTT.

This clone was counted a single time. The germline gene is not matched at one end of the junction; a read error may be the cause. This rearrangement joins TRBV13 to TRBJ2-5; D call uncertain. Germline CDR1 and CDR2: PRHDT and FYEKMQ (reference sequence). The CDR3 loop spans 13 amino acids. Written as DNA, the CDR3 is TGTGCCAGCAGCTCCCGACTCCAAGGGACCCAGTACTTC. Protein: CASSSRLQGTQYF.

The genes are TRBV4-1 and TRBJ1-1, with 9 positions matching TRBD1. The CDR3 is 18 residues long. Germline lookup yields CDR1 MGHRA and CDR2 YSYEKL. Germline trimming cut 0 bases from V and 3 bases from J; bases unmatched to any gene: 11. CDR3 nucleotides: TGCGCCAGCAGCCAAGAGGCTTACAGGGGGCGTTCGGACACTGAAGCTTTCTTT. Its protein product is CASSQEAYRGRSDTEAFF.

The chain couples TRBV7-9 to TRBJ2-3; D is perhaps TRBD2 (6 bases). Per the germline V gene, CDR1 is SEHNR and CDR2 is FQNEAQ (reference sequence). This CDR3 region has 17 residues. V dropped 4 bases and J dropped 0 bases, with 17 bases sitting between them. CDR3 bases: TGTGCCAGCAGCTCCAATTGGGCAGGGACTAGCACAGATACGCAGTATTTT. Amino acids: CASSSNWAGTSTDTQYF.

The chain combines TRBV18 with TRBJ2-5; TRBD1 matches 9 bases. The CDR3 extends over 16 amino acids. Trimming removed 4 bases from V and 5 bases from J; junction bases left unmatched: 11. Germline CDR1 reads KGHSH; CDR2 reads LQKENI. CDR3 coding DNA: TGTGCCAGCTCACAGAACAGGGGGCGCGAATTGGAGACCCAGTACTTC. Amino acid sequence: CASSQNRGRELETQYF. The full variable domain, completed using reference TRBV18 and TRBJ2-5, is NAGVMQNPRHLVRRRGQEARLRCSPMKGHSHVYWYRQLPEEGLKFMVYLQKENIIDESGMPKERFSAEFPKEGPSILRIQQVVRGDSAAYFCASSQNRGRELETQYFGPGTRLLVL.

The DNA of the CDR3 is TGTGCCAGCAGCCTGGACAGGGCGAACACTGAAGCTTTCTTT. It yields the protein CASSLDRANTEAFF. V gene TRBV6-5 combines with J gene TRBJ1-1; TRBD1 matches 8 bases. CDR3 length: 14 residues. Trimming took 6 bases from V and 1 from J; bases not matched to a gene: 4. Germline V gene data show CDR1 as MNHEY and CDR2 as SVGAGI.

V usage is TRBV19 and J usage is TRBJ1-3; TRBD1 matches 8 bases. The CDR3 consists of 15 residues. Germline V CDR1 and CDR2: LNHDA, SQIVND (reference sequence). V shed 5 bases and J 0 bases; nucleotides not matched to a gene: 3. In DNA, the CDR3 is TGTGCCAGTAGTCCGGGGACAGGCTCTGGAAACACCATATATTTT. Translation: CASSPGTGSGNTIYF.

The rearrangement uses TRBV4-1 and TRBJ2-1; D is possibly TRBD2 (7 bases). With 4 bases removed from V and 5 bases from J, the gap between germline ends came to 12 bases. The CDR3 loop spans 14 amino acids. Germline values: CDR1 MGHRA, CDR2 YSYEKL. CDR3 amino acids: CASSPKGGNNEQFF. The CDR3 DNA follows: TGCGCCAGCAGCCCGAAGGGGGGGAACAATGAGCAGTTCTTC.

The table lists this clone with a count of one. As DNA, the CDR3 is TGTGCCACCCAACGGAGGTACGAGCAGTACTTC. Translating gives CATQRRYEQYF. V is TRBV25-1 and J is TRBJ2-7; D is possibly TRBD2 (5 bases). Per germline, CDR1 MGHDK and CDR2 SYGVNS. V dropped 10 bases and J dropped 4 bases, with 11 bases sitting between them. The CDR3 contains 11 residues.

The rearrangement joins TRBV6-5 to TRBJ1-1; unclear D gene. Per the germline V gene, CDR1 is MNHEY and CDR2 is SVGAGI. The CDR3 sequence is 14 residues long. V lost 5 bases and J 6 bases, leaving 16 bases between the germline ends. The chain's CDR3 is CASSPRSRLAEAFF. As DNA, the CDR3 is TGTGCCAGCAGTCCACGGTCTAGGTTGGCTGAAGCTTTCTTT.

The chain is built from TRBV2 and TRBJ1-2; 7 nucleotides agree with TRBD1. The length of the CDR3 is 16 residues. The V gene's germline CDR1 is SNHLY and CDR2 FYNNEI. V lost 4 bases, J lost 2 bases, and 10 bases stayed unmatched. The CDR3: CASSGTQGGRNYGYTF. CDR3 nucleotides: TGTGCCAGCAGTGGAACCCAGGGGGGGAGAAACTATGGCTACACCTTC.

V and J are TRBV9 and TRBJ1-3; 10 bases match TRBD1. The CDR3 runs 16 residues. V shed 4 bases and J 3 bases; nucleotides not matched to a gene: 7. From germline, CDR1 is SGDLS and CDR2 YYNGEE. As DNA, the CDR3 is TGTGCCAGCAGCCTTAAGACAGGGGGCCGTGGAAACACCATATATTTT. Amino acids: CASSLKTGGRGNTIYF.

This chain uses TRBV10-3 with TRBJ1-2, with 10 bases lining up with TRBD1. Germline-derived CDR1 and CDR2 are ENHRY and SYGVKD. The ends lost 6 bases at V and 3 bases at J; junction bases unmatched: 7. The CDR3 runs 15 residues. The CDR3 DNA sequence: TGTGCCATCAGCGCCGGGACAGGGGCTGACTATGGCTACACCTTC. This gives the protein CAISAGTGADYGYTF.

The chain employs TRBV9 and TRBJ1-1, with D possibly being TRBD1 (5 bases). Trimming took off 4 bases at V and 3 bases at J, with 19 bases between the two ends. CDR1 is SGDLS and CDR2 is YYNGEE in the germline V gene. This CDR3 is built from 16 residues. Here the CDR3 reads CASSSTQGVRHTEAFF. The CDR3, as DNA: TGTGCCAGCAGCTCAACCCAAGGGGTTAGGCACACTGAAGCTTTCTTT.

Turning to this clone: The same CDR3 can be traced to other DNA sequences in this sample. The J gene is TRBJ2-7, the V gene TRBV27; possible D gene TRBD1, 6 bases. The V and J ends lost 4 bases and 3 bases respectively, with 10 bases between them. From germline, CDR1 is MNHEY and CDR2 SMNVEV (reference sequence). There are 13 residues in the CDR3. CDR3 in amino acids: CASSWGTSYEQYF. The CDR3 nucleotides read TGTGCCAGCAGTTGGGGGACAAGCTACGAGCAGTACTTC.

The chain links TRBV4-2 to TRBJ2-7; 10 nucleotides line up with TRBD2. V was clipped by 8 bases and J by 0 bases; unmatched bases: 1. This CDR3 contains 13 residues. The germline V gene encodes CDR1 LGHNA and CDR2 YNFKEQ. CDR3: CASGTSVSYEQYF. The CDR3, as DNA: TGTGCCAGCGGGACTAGCGTCTCCTACGAGCAGTACTTC.

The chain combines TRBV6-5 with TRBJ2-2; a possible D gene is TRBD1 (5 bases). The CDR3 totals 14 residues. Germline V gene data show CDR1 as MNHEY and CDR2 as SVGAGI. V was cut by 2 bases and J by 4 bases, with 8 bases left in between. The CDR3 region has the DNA TGTGCCAGCAGTTACGGCAGGGTCACCGGGGAGCTGTTTTTT. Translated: CASSYGRVTGELFF.

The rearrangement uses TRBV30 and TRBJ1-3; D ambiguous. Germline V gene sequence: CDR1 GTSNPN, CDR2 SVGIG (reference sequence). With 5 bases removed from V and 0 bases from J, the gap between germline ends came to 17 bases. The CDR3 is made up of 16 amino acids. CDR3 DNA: TGTGCCTGGCAGAGGGCCAGCACTTCCTCTGGAAACACCATATATTTT. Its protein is CAWQRASTSSGNTIYF.

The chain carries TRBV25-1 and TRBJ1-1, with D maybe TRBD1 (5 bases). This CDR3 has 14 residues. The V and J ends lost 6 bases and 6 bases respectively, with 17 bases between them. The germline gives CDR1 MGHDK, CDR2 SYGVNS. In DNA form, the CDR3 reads TGTGCCAGCAGGGACCCGGGACGAGGCGCTGAAGCTTTCTTT. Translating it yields CASRDPGRGAEAFF.